This T cell receptor (beta chain) is drawn from a study of T cell responses to AZD1222 COVID-19 vaccine. Study background: Second-dose schedules of about 4 or about 12 weeks were combined.

Points from the study as a whole: Most donors were white British, females outnumbered males, and clonal diversity was possibly underestimated. Two AZD1222 administrations were followed by greater Spike-specific TCR breadth and depth.

Germline CDR1 and CDR2: SGDLS and YYNGEE. The V end lost 6 bases, the J end lost 3 bases, and 9 bases lay between the germline ends. The CDR3 runs to 13 residues. As for this clone: Its specificity is unknown.

The table came from immunoSEQ multiplex PCR; TCRdb's copy has only in-frame clones and leaves some out. The table includes around 50,000 clones, approximately 79% detected once. The rearrangement joins TRBV9 to TRBJ2-2; D might be TRBD2 (6 bases). The sequencing here drew on peripheral blood, taken on day 0 of AZD1222 vaccination. The clonotype comes from an adult in good health. Written as DNA, the CDR3 is TGTGCCAGCAATTCGGGGGACACCGGGGAGCTGTTTTTT. It is translated as CASNSGDTGELFF.